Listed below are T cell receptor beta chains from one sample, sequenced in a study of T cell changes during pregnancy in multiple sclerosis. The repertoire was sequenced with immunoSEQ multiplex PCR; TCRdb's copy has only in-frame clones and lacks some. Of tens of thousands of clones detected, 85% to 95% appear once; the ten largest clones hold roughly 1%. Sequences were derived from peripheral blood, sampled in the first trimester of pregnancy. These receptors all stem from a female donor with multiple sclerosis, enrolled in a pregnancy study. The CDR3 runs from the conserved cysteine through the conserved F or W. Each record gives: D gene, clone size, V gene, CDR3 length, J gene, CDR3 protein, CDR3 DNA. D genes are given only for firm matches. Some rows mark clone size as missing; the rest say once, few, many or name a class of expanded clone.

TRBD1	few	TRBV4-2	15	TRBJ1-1	CASSQARTGGTEAFF	TGTGCCAGCAGCCAGGCACGGACAGGGGGCACTGAAGCTTTCTTT
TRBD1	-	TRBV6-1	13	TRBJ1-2	CASSADRATGYTF	TGTGCCAGCAGTGCCGACAGGGCGACTGGCTACACCTTC
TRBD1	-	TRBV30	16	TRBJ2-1	CAWSVISDRGYNEQFF	TGTGCCTGGAGTGTTATCTCGGACAGGGGTTACAATGAGCAGTTCTTC
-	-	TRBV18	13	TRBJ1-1	CASSQTGTTEAFF	TGTGCCAGCTCACAAACAGGGACCACTGAAGCTTTCTTT
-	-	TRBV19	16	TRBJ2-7	CASSQTRTAFGDEQYF	TGTGCCAGTAGTCAAACCAGGACAGCCTTCGGGGACGAGCAGTACTTC
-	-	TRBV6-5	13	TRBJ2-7	CASSSSKSYEQYF	TGTGCCAGCAGTAGTAGTAAGTCCTACGAGCAGTACTTC
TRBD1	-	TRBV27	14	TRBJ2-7	CASSSGGSTYEQYF	TGTGCCAGCAGTTCAGGGGGTTCTACCTACGAGCAGTACTTC
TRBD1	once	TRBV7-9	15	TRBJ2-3	CASSWTGVMVDTQYF	TGTGCCAGCAGCTGGACAGGGGTTATGGTTGATACGCAGTATTTT
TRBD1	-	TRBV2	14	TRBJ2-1	CASRFAGGLNEQFF	TGTGCCAGCAGGTTCGCAGGGGGTTTGAATGAGCAGTTCTTC
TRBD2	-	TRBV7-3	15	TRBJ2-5	CASSSLGTNGETQYF	TGTGCCAGCAGCTCTCTTGGGACTAACGGGGAGACCCAGTACTTC